This section outlines one T cell receptor beta chain sequence together with its context. Its cognate antigen is unknown. RNA transcripts were the template for amplifying TCR beta CDR3 regions. The HTBI primer set was used in a first-round RT-PCR of the TCR CDR3. MiXCR was run by TCRdb on the multiplex PCR reads, yielding one entry per CDR3 protein. The sample includes hundreds of thousands of distinct CDR3 sequences, about 45% of them seen just once. CDR3 length: 14 amino acids. The germline CDR1 and CDR2 sequences are SNHLY and FYNNEI. V gave up 6 bases and J gave up 0 bases, with 11 bases separating them. The study defined stable Graves' hyperthyroidism as no ophthalmopathy progression within 18 months. Patients aged 18 to 65 had newly diagnosed hyperthyroidism lasting under 2 months. This record comes from a study of T cells in Graves' hyperthyroidism and ophthalmopathy. Study observations and caveats: Stable hyperthyroidism was told apart from ophthalmopathy by a model built on 13 V-J features. Blood also carried most thyroid clonotypes expanded above 0.001.

This TCR was recovered from a woman under 30 with Graves' hyperthyroidism. Source material: peripheral blood or thyroid tissue (not recorded which). The chain couples TRBV2 to TRBJ1-1; D unresolved. CDR3 loop: CASSPAGLNTEAFF. CDR3 DNA sequence: TGTGCCAGCAGCCCTGCCGGGTTGAACACTGAAGCTTTCTTT. Combining the CDR3 with reference TRBV2 and TRBJ1-1 gives the whole variable domain EPEVTQTPSHQVTQMGQEVILRCVPISNHLYFYWYRQILGQKVEFLVSFYNNEISEKSEIFDDQFSVERPDGSNFTLKIRSTKLEDSAMYFCASSPAGLNTEAFFGQGTRLTVV.